One and the same sample provided the 16 T cell receptor beta chains below, sequenced in a study of cytomegalovirus exposure and HLA in healthy donors. Researchers ran the PCR with 60 Vbeta and 13 Jbeta primers. Here immunoSEQ multiplex PCR was the method, and the copy in TCRdb shows in-frame clones only, minus some. The table shows about 200,000 clones, with 80% to 90% occurring only once. Sequencing was done on a sample of PBMCs. The receptors were gathered from a woman aged 25 to 39 in good health and CMV-seronegative.

The chain is built from TRBV11-2 and TRBJ2-1; a weak D match, TRBD2 (5 bases). Between the trimmed V and J ends, which lost 3 bases and 7 bases, there was a span of 19 bases. This CDR3 contains 16 residues. Germline V CDR1 and CDR2: SGHAT, FQNNGV. The CDR3 spells CASSLAQRSLANEQFF. For the CDR3, the DNA is TGTGCCAGCAGCTTGGCCCAGCGGTCACTGGCAAATGAGCAGTTCTTC.

The chain employs TRBV2 and TRBJ1-1, with a tentative D call TRBD1 (5 bases). The V end lost 5 bases, the J end lost 4 bases, and 23 bases lay between the germline ends. Germline V CDR1 and CDR2: SNHLY, FYNNEI. This CDR3 has 17 amino acids. The CDR3 spells CASSIGTPGGVATEAFF. CDR3 DNA sequence: TGTGCCAGCAGTATAGGGACGCCGGGGGGTGTTGCCACTGAAGCTTTCTTT.

The chain is built from TRBV9 and TRBJ2-3, with TRBD2 matching 7 bases. Germline CDR1 and CDR2: SGDLS and YYNGEE. With 2 bases clipped from V and 0 bases from J, the junction kept 3 bases outside the gene matches. The CDR3 loop spans 15 amino acids. The CDR3 protein is CASSVRAGSTDTQYF. CDR3 bases: TGTGCCAGCAGCGTGCGAGCGGGGAGCACAGATACGCAGTATTTT.

CDR3 loop: CASSPHASGFTDTQYF. In DNA, the CDR3 is TGTGCCAGCAGCCCACATGCTAGCGGGTTCACAGATACGCAGTATTTT. The rearrangement joins TRBV7-3 to TRBJ2-3; TRBD2 matches at 8 bases. Looked up from germline, CDR1 is SGHTA and CDR2 is FQGTGA. The CDR3 contains 16 residues. V shed 5 bases, J shed 2 bases, and the junction held 9 bases outside the gene matches.

The chain carries TRBV2 and TRBJ2-1; TRBD2 agrees at 11 bases. The trim removed 4 bases at V and 3 bases at J, leaving 8 bases unmatched. The V gene's germline CDR1 is SNHLY and CDR2 FYNNEI. This CDR3 spans 17 amino acids. The CDR3, as DNA: TGTGCCAGCAGTGCCCCGCTAGCGGGGGGCATCTACAATGAGCAGTTCTTC. It encodes CASSAPLAGGIYNEQFF.

The chain carries TRBV2 and TRBJ2-5; 8 nucleotides line up with TRBD1. The CDR3 is made up of 16 amino acids. Trimming took 4 bases from V and 6 from J; bases not matched to a gene: 13. Germline CDR1 reads SNHLY; CDR2 reads FYNNEI. The CDR3 here is CASSGPRAGGVKTQYF. The CDR3 nucleotides read TGTGCCAGCAGTGGCCCCAGGGCAGGGGGCGTAAAGACCCAGTACTTC.

J is TRBJ2-7 and V is TRBV5-1, with 9 bases that match TRBD1. V gave up 0 bases and J gave up 6 bases; unmatched junction bases: 16. There are 18 residues in the CDR3. Germline V gene data show CDR1 as SGHRS and CDR2 as YFSETQ. The CDR3 protein is CASSLDLGTGSPLVEQYF. CDR3 DNA: TGCGCCAGCAGCTTGGACCTTGGGACAGGGAGTCCCCTGGTCGAGCAGTACTTC.

This chain joins TRBV6-5 and TRBJ2-5; 7 bases align to TRBD1. This CDR3 has 13 amino acids. The germline V gene has CDR1 MNHEY and CDR2 SVGAGI. Germline trimming cut 7 bases from V and 5 bases from J; bases unmatched to any gene: 7. CDR3 bases: TGTGCCAGCAAAGAGACAGGGCGGGAGACCCAGTACTTC. Residues: CASKETGRETQYF.

This chain joins TRBV2 and TRBJ1-2; TRBD1 is a possible D gene (5 bases). This CDR3 spans 14 amino acids. Trimming took 1 base from V and 5 from J, leaving 11 bases between them. CDR1 is SNHLY and CDR2 is FYNNEI in the germline V gene. CDR3 sequence (DNA): TGTGCCAGCAGTGAAGGGAGGGGTATTTATGGCTACACCTTC. Translated: CASSEGRGIYGYTF.

The chain couples TRBV27 to TRBJ2-7; no clear D. Germline values: CDR1 MNHEY, CDR2 SMNVEV (reference sequence). Trimming stripped 6 bases from V and 2 bases from J, with 8 bases between. The CDR3 contains 12 residues. The CDR3 sequence: CASRTYTYEQYF. The DNA of the CDR3 is TGTGCCAGCAGAACCTATACCTACGAGCAGTACTTC.

As for this clone: Additional DNA sequences in this sample encode the identical CDR3. The chain combines TRBV2 with TRBJ2-3, with 7 bases fitting TRBD2. The CDR3 runs 14 residues. The V and J ends lost 6 bases and 0 bases, in that order; junction bases with no gene match: 3. The V gene's germline CDR1 is SNHLY and CDR2 FYNNEI. The CDR3 loop reads CASSGGLSTDTQYF. CDR3 nucleotides: TGTGCCAGCAGCGGGGGACTAAGCACAGATACGCAGTATTTT.

This clone was counted a single time. CDR3 DNA sequence: TGCAGCGTTGAAGACACGGATGGCTACACCTTC. Encoded protein: CSVEDTDGYTF. V usage is TRBV29-1 and J usage is TRBJ1-2; D remains unclear. CDR3 length equals 11 residues. Germline CDR1 is SQVTM and CDR2 is ANQGSEA. Trimming left V 0 bases short and J 6 bases short, with 5 bases between.

V and J are TRBV27 and TRBJ2-1; TRBD2 agrees at 11 bases. There are 20 residues in the CDR3. V trimming: 4 bases; J trimming: 0 bases; junction bases outside the gene matches: 14. Germline loops: CDR1 MNHEY, CDR2 SMNVEV (reference sequence). DNA for the CDR3: TGTGCCAGCAGTTATAGACCGGGACTAGCGGACTGGAGCTCCTACAATGAGCAGTTCTTC. Translated, it gives CASSYRPGLADWSSYNEQFF.

This chain joins TRBV14 and TRBJ2-1; D uncertain. V lost 2 bases, J lost 3 bases, and 11 bases lay in between. The length of the CDR3 is 15 residues. Germline CDR1 SGHDN, CDR2 FVKESK. The CDR3, as DNA: TGTGCCAGCAGCCAATCGGTCTCAGGCTACAATGAGCAGTTCTTC. It translates to CASSQSVSGYNEQFF.

V usage is TRBV5-1 and J usage is TRBJ1-4; 11 nucleotides agree with TRBD1. J gave up 3 bases and V 4 bases, and 2 bases lay outside the gene matches. In germline, CDR1 is SGHRS, CDR2 YFSETQ. The CDR3 runs to 15 residues. CDR3 amino acids: CASSMGQGANEKLFF. The CDR3 DNA sequence: TGCGCCAGCAGCATGGGACAGGGGGCTAATGAAAAACTGTTTTTT.

This chain uses TRBV5-1 with TRBJ1-3, with D perhaps TRBD1 (6 bases). CDR3 size: 15 residues. Germline-derived CDR1 and CDR2 are SGHRS and YFSETQ. Trimming pared 1 base from V and 4 bases from J, leaving 12 bases between. The CDR3 DNA sequence: TGCGCCAGCAGCTTGCTGGGGGCACGCGGAAACACCATATATTTT. Its protein is CASSLLGARGNTIYF.